These T cell receptor beta chains were read from a single sample in a study of neoadjuvant anti-PD-1 for oral cavity cancer. Using immunoSEQ multiplex PCR, the repertoire was profiled, and TCRdb retains in-frame clones only, with some absent. The sample consists of tens of thousands of clones, more than 70% of them appearing once. Sequenced material: PBMCs, taken before nivolumab (anti-PD-1) treatment. The receptors stem from a person between 35 and 79 years old with oral cavity squamous cell carcinoma. Each CDR3 is given with its conserved first and last residue. Fields, in order: D gene, clone size, V gene, J gene, CDR3 length, CDR3 protein, CDR3 DNA. D genes are given only for firm matches. Clone size is shown for a subset of rows, as once, few, many or a class of expanded clone.

.	few	TRBV2	TRBJ2-7	15	CASSYTFILSYEQYF	TGTGCCAGCAGTTATACGTTTATTCTTTCCTACGAGCAGTACTTC
TRBD2	once	TRBV4-2	TRBJ2-3	19	CASSLRLAHDLYSTDTQYF	TGTGCCAGCAGCCTTCGACTAGCGCACGACCTCTATAGCACAGATACGCAGTATTTT
.	.	TRBV28	TRBJ1-5	15	CASSRDTRSISPQHF	TGTGCCAGCAGCCGGGACACCCGTTCAATCAGCCCCCAGCATTTT
.	few	TRBV4-1	TRBJ1-3	16	CASSLESDLSGNTIYF	TGCGCCAGCAGCCTGGAATCGGATCTCTCTGGAAACACCATATATTTT
TRBD1	few	TRBV30	TRBJ2-7	13	CAWRWTGGYEQYF	TGTGCCTGGCGATGGACAGGGGGCTACGAGCAGTACTTC
.	few	TRBV30	TRBJ2-1	15	CAWSDSSRSYNEQFF	TGTGCCTGGAGTGATTCTTCGCGCTCCTACAATGAGCAGTTCTTC
.	once	TRBV6-5	TRBJ1-6	12	CASSRTQAPLHF	TGTGCCAGCAGCCGTACGCAGGCACCCCTCCACTTT
.	.	TRBV5-6	TRBJ1-5	14	CASSLRGYNQPQHF	TGTGCCAGCAGCTTGAGGGGTTACAATCAGCCCCAGCATTTT
.	.	TRBV10-2	TRBJ1-5	13	CASSEGLGQPQHF	TGCGCCAGCAGTGAGGGACTCGGTCAGCCCCAGCATTTT
.	few	TRBV7-2	TRBJ2-7	15	CASSLISGPLNEQYF	TGTGCCAGCAGCCTCATCAGTGGGCCTCTCAACGAGCAGTACTTC
.	.	TRBV15	TRBJ1-2	12	CATSRDSTGHTF	TGTGCCACCAGCAGAGACTCGACAGGTCACACCTTC
.	few	TRBV19	TRBJ1-5	13	CASSKGHGQPQHF	TGTGCCAGTAGTAAGGGACACGGTCAGCCCCAGCATTTT
.	.	TRBV28	TRBJ1-5	19	CASSLYSQGGGLSNQPQHF	TGTGCCAGCAGTTTATATAGCCAGGGAGGGGGACTCTCCAATCAGCCCCAGCATTTT
TRBD2	.	TRBV7-9	TRBJ2-2	15	CASSFLAGVGGELFF	TGTGCCAGCAGCTTTCTAGCGGGGGTCGGCGGGGAGCTGTTTTTT
.	.	TRBV5-1	TRBJ2-2	15	CASSLAGTFTGELFF	TGCGCCAGCAGCTTGGCCGGGACGTTCACCGGGGAGCTGTTTTTT
.	.	TRBV6-6	TRBJ2-7	11	CASSYSTEQYF	TGTGCCAGCAGTTACTCGACAGAGCAGTACTTC
TRBD2	.	TRBV5-6	TRBJ2-1	16	CASSVATSGIYNEQFF	TGTGCCAGCAGCGTGGCGACTAGCGGGATATACAATGAGCAGTTCTTC
.	.	TRBV20-1	TRBJ2-7	11	CSAPRAYEQYF	TGCAGTGCCCCCAGGGCCTACGAGCAGTACTTC
.	.	TRBV5-4	TRBJ1-1	12	CASSSPLTEAFF	TGTGCCAGCAGCTCCCCGCTCACTGAAGCTTTCTTT
.	.	TRBV7-7	TRBJ2-3	14	CASSSGPQTDTQYF	TGTGCCAGCAGCTCAGGACCCCAAACAGATACGCAGTATTTT
.	.	TRBV6-4	TRBJ2-5	15	CASSDSGGPGETQYF	TGTGCCAGCAGTGACAGTGGGGGGCCGGGGGAGACCCAGTACTTC
TRBD1	.	TRBV30	TRBJ2-5	13	CAWGRQGGETQYF	TGTGCCTGGGGACGACAGGGTGGGGAGACCCAGTACTTC
TRBD1	.	TRBV5-1	TRBJ2-7	14	CASSLVDRAYEQYF	TGCGCCAGCAGCTTGGTGGACAGGGCCTACGAGCAGTACTTC
.	.	TRBV9	TRBJ2-2	16	CASSVNTGLSNGELFF	TGTGCCAGCAGCGTAAACACAGGGCTCAGCAACGGGGAGCTGTTTTTT
.	.	TRBV21-1	TRBJ2-7	17	CASSKGPTGEHRHEQYF	TGTGCCAGCAGCAAAGGGCCGACAGGGGAACATCGCCACGAGCAGTACTTC
.	.	TRBV21-1	TRBJ2-5	14	CASSKAQDSETQYF	TGTGCCAGCAGCAAAGCCCAGGACTCGGAGACCCAGTACTTC
.	.	TRBV30	TRBJ1-5	13	CAWSVRGRQPQHF	TGTGCCTGGAGTGTCAGGGGACGTCAGCCCCAGCATTTT
.	.	TRBV19	TRBJ1-2	13	CASSILTAHGYTF	TGTGCCAGTAGTATCTTGACGGCGCACGGCTACACCTTC
TRBD2	.	TRBV11-1	TRBJ2-1	16	CASSFTSASSYNEQFF	TGTGCCAGCAGCTTTACTAGCGCGAGCTCCTACAATGAGCAGTTCTTC
TRBD1	.	TRBV5-4	TRBJ1-4	15	CASSPTGADNEKLFF	TGTGCCAGCAGCCCGACAGGGGCGGATAATGAAAAACTGTTTTTT
.	.	TRBV5-1	TRBJ2-5	15	CASSTPSSGKETQYF	TGCGCCAGCAGCACTCCCTCCTCGGGTAAAGAGACCCAGTACTTC
.	.	TRBV5-4	TRBJ2-1	17	CASSLGPLEGRGNEQFF	TGTGCCAGCAGCTTGGGCCCCTTGGAGGGCCGGGGGAATGAGCAGTTCTTC
TRBD1	.	TRBV7-3	TRBJ1-4	19	CASSLSTGGHFPTNEKLFF	TGTGCCAGCAGCTTAAGTACAGGGGGCCATTTCCCAACTAATGAAAAACTGTTTTTT
TRBD1	.	TRBV5-5	TRBJ2-5	15	CASSLGQGAWETQYF	TGTGCCAGCAGCTTGGGGCAGGGGGCATGGGAGACCCAGTACTTC
TRBD2	.	TRBV14	TRBJ2-3	17	CASSRRGLAEITDTQYF	TGTGCCAGCAGCCGCCGAGGACTAGCGGAAATCACAGATACGCAGTATTTT
.	.	TRBV27	TRBJ2-2	12	CASFSGPGELFF	TGTGCCAGCTTCTCGGGTCCCGGGGAGCTGTTTTTT
TRBD1	few	TRBV4-2	TRBJ1-3	15	CASSQVTGAGNTIYF	TGTGCCAGCAGCCAAGTAACAGGGGCTGGAAACACCATATATTTT
TRBD1	.	TRBV28	TRBJ1-2	14	CASSLSTGIYGYTF	TGTGCCAGCAGTTTATCGACAGGGATCTATGGCTACACCTTC
TRBD2	.	TRBV6-1	TRBJ2-3	13	CASPGAGGDTQYF	TGTGCCAGCCCAGGTGCGGGGGGAGATACGCAGTATTTT
.	.	TRBV7-8	TRBJ2-6	18	CASSLVPGMPSGANVLTF	TGTGCCAGCAGCTTAGTCCCGGGCATGCCGTCCGGGGCCAACGTCCTGACTTTC
TRBD2	once	TRBV6-1	TRBJ2-7	15	CASTSGDSSSYEQYF	TGTGCCAGCACTAGCGGGGACTCAAGCTCCTACGAGCAGTACTTC
.	.	TRBV2	TRBJ1-2	14	CASRRGAVRGGYTF	TGTGCCAGCAGGAGGGGGGCAGTTCGTGGTGGCTACACCTTC
TRBD1	.	TRBV6-1	TRBJ2-5	13	CASRTGGRETQYF	TGTGCCAGCCGCACAGGGGGCAGGGAGACCCAGTACTTC
TRBD2	once	TRBV11-2	TRBJ2-1	17	CASSSIRTSGSYNEQFF	TGTGCCAGCAGCTCCATTCGGACTAGCGGGAGCTACAATGAGCAGTTCTTC
TRBD1	.	TRBV7-8	TRBJ1-6	16	CASSLLGGAGNSPLHF	TGTGCCAGCAGCTTACTAGGGGGCGCCGGGAATTCACCCCTCCACTTT
.	.	TRBV5-1	TRBJ1-1	14	CASSLAFNPGEAFF	TGCGCCAGCAGCTTGGCCTTTAATCCGGGTGAAGCTTTCTTT
.	once	TRBV9	TRBJ2-3	13	CASSVSSTDTQYF	TGTGCCAGCAGCGTTTCCTCGACAGATACGCAGTATTTT
.	.	TRBV29-1	TRBJ2-7	13	CSALRALEDEQYF	TGCAGCGCTCTTCGGGCCCTGGAGGACGAGCAGTACTTC
.	.	TRBV30	TRBJ2-1	11	CAWSLGNEQFF	TGTGCCTGGAGTCTCGGAAATGAGCAGTTCTTC
.	.	TRBV28	TRBJ1-2	15	CASSLGGAANYGYTF	TGTGCCAGCAGTTTAGGCGGGGCAGCTAACTATGGCTACACCTTC
.	.	TRBV5-1	TRBJ2-7	13	CASSLGGSREQYF	TGCGCCAGCAGCTTGGGGGGGTCGAGGGAGCAGTACTTC
.	.	TRBV2	TRBJ1-2	12	CASKRQDHGYTF	TGTGCCAGCAAAAGACAGGACCATGGCTACACCTTC
TRBD1	.	TRBV19	TRBJ2-3	17	CASSIDLGTGGKDTQYF	TGTGCCAGTAGTATAGATCTTGGGACAGGGGGCAAAGATACGCAGTATTTT